This TCR beta chain was obtained from a study of CD8+CD57+ T cells in acquired aplastic anemia. Findings and caveats of the study: Common to patients and controls were twenty-nine CD8+ CDR3 sequences. No significant difference in CD8+ Simpson's diversity was found between patients and controls.

Investigators profiled TCR beta VDJ and CDR3 from genomic DNA template. TCRdb ran MiXCR on the reads and lists one entry per CDR3 protein. Altogether 250,000 to 300,000 distinct CDR3 sequences are present, 55% to 60% being singletons, with the ten largest covering approximately 8.2%. The germline V gene has CDR1 SGHTA and CDR2 FQGTGA. The CDR3 is 17 amino acids. Trimming shortened V by 5 bases and J by 0 bases, and 20 bases separated the two germline ends. Regarding this clonotype: Its target is not known.

This chain connects TRBV7-3 to TRBJ2-7; D perhaps matches TRBD1 (5 bases). Sample: sorted CD4+, CD8+, or CD8+CD57+ T cells (not recorded which) from PBMCs. The TCR comes from a human donor with severe aplastic anemia or a healthy control (not recorded which). The CDR3 DNA reads TGTGCCAGCAGCCCCACGCACTTGGGCAGGGCCTCCTACGAGCAGTACTTC. Encoded protein: CASSPTHLGRASYEQYF.